This TCR beta chain was documented in a study of blood T cells in healthy people across ages. This CDR3 region has 14 residues. The V end was cut by 1 base, the J end by 4 bases, with 10 bases between. A word on this clonotype: Its antigen is undetermined.

Combining a sample-barcoded 5' primer with a J-beta primer mix, a second PCR ran for about 6 to 12 cycles. TCRdb fed the 5' RACE reads into MiXCR, producing one record per CDR3 protein. The sample gives hundreds of thousands of distinct CDR3 sequences, under 25% of which show up once; more than 3% is in the top ten. Study-level points and caveats: CMV infection status of these donors was not known. Long-lived donors had more naive CD4+ cells and higher diversity than aged donors.

This receptor was identified in a man in his sixties or seventies in good health. J is TRBJ1-1 and V is TRBV12-3 or TRBV12-4; no clear D. The source material was blood. The CDR3 spells CASSLDSVGTEAFF. CDR3 bases: TGTGCCAGCAGTTTAGATTCGGTGGGCACTGAAGCTTTCTTT.